This T cell receptor (beta chain) was retrieved from a study of cytotoxic CD8 clonotypes in ibrutinib-treated CLL. Targeted sequencing depth ranged from 1 in 200,000 to 1 in 1 million T cells. The table came from immunoSEQ multiplex PCR; TCRdb's copy has only in-frame clones and leaves some out. Here the sample spans around 200,000 clones, roughly three quarters being singletons. The TCR sequence derives from a human donor with chronic lymphocytic leukemia. The material sequenced was PBMCs, taken after 12 months of ibrutinib treatment.

The CDR3 sequence is CATSRGQREGLGEQYF. The CDR3 DNA reads as TGTGCCACCAGCAGAGGACAGCGGGAGGGCCTCGGCGAGCAGTACTTC. The V gene is TRBV15, the J gene TRBJ2-7, with 10 bases fitting TRBD2. The CDR3 is 16 residues long. The germline V gene has CDR1 LNHNV and CDR2 YYDKDF (reference sequence). V trimming: 1 base; J trimming: 6 bases; junction bases outside the gene matches: 9. The whole variable domain, filled in from reference TRBV15 and TRBJ2-7, reads DAMVIQNPRYQVTQFGKPVTLSCSQTLNHNVMYWYQQKSSQAPKLLFHYYDKDFNNEADTPDNFQSRRPNTSFCFLDIRSPGLGDTAMYLCATSRGQREGLGEQYFGPGTRLTVT.